This entry is about one T cell receptor beta chain. Its matching antigen is unknown. TCRdb's table, derived via immunoSEQ multiplex PCR, lists solely in-frame clones and lacks some. The data contain 150,000 to 200,000 clones, approximately 90% of them singletons. These data are taken from a study of T cell responses to AZD1222 COVID-19 vaccine. Study as a whole: Whether given at about 4 or about 12 weeks, second doses were pooled.

The germline V and J ends were trimmed by 7 bases and 6 bases, with 13 bases remaining between them. The CDR3 has 13 amino acids. Study outcomes and limitations: Clonal diversity may have been underestimated, and the donors were mostly white British, with more females than males.

This sequence originates from an adult in good health. The rearrangement uses TRBV12-3 or TRBV12-4 and TRBJ1-5, with D tentatively TRBD1 (6 bases). The sequences come from peripheral blood, collected on day 0 of AZD1222 vaccination. CDR3 coding DNA: TGTGCCAGCAAAGGGGTACAGGGTCAGCCCCAGCATTTT. Its translation is CASKGVQGQPQHF.